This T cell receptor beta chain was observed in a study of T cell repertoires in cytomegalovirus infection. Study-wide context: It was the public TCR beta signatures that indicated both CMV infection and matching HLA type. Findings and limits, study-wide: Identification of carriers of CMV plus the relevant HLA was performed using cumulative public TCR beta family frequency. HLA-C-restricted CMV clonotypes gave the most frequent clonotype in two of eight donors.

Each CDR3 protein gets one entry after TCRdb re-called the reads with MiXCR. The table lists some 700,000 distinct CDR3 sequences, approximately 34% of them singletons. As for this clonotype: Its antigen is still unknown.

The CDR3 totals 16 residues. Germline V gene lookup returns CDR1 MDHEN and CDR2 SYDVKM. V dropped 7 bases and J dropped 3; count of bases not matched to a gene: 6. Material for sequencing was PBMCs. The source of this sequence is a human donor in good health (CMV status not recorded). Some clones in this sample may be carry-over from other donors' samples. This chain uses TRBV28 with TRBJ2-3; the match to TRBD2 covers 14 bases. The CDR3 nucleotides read TGTGCCAGCACTCGGACTAGCGGGGGGAAAACAGATACGCAGTATTTT. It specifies CASTRTSGGKTDTQYF.